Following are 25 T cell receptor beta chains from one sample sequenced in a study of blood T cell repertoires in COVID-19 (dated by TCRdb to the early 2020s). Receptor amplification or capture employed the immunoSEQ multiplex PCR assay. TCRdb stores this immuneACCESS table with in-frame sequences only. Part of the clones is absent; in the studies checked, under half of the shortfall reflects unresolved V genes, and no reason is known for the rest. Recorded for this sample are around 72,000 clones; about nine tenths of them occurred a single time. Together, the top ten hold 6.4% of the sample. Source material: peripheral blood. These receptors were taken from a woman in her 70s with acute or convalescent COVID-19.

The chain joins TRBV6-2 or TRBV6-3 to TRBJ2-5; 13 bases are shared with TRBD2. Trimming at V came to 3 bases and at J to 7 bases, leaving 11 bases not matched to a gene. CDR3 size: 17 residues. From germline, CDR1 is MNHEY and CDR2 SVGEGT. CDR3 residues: CASSYGLAGAHRGTQYF. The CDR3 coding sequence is TGTGCCAGCAGTTATGGACTAGCGGGAGCCCACCGGGGGACCCAGTACTTC.

The CDR3 region is CASKFEHEQFF. CDR3 nucleotides: TGTGCCAGTAAATTTGAGCATGAGCAGTTCTTC. The gene calls are TRBV19 and TRBJ2-1, with no clear D. The CDR3 extends over 11 amino acids. V lost 7 bases, J lost 8 bases, and 9 bases lay in between. In germline, CDR1 is LNHDA, CDR2 SQIVND (reference sequence).

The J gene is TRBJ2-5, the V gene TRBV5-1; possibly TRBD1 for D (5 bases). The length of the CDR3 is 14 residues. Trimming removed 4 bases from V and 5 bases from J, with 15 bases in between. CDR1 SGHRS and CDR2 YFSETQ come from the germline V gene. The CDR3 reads CASSPSAGLETQYF. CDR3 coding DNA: TGCGCCAGCAGCCCCTCGGCAGGGCTCGAGACCCAGTACTTC. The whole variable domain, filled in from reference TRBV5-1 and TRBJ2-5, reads KAGVTQTPRYLIKTRGQQVTLSCSPISGHRSVSWYQQTPGQGLQFLFEYFSETQRNKGNFPGRFSGRQFSNSRSEMNVSTLELGDSALYLCASSPSAGLETQYFGPGTRLLVL.

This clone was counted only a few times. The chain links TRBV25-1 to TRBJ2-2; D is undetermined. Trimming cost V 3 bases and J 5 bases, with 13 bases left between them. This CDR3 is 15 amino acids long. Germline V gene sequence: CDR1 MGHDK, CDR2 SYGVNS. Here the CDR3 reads CASSDTLQKTGELFF. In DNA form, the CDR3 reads TGTGCCAGCAGTGACACCCTACAGAAGACCGGGGAGCTGTTTTTT.

Here the CDR3 DNA reads TGTGCCAGCACCCATCAAGGGGCCGGGAACACTGAAGCTTTCTTT. It specifies CASTHQGAGNTEAFF. The gene calls are TRBV2 and TRBJ1-1; maybe TRBD1 (5 bases). V was clipped by 7 bases and J by 1 base, with 16 bases between them. Germline CDR1 and CDR2: SNHLY and FYNNEI. This CDR3 is 15 amino acids long. Based on the CDR3 plus reference TRBV2 and TRBJ1-1, the full variable domain is EPEVTQTPSHQVTQMGQEVILRCVPISNHLYFYWYRQILGQKVEFLVSFYNNEISEKSEIFDDQFSVERPDGSNFTLKIRSTKLEDSAMYFCASTHQGAGNTEAFFGQGTRLTVV.

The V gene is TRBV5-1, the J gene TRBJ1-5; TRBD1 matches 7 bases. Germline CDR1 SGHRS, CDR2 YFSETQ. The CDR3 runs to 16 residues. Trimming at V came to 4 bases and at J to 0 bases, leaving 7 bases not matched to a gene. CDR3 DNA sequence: TGCGCCAGCAGCCCCGGGACAGAGTATAGCAATCAGCCCCAGCATTTT. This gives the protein CASSPGTEYSNQPQHF.

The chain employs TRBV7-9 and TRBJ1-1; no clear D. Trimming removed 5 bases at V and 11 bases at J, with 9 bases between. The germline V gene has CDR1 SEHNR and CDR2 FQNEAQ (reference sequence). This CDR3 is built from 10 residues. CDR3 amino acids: CASSSTGAFF. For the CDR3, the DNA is TGTGCCAGCAGCAGTACCGGGGCTTTCTTT.

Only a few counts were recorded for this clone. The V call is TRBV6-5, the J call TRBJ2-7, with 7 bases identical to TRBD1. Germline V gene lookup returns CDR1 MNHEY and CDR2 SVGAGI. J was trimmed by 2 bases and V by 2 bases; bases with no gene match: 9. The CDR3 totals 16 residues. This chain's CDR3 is CASSYAGTALTYEQYF. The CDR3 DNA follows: TGTGCCAGCAGTTACGCAGGGACAGCGCTGACCTACGAGCAGTACTTC.

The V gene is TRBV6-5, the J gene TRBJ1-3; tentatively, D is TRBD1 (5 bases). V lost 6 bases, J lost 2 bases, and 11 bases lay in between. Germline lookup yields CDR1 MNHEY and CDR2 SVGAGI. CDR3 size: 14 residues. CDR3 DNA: TGTGCCAGCAGACCCGACAGCGCTGGAAACACCATATATTTT. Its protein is CASRPDSAGNTIYF.

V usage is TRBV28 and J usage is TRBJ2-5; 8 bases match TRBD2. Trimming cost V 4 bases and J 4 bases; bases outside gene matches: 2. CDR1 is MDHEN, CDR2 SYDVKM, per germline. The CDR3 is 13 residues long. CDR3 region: CASSSGRGETQYF. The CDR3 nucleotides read TGTGCCAGCAGTTCCGGGAGGGGAGAGACCCAGTACTTC.

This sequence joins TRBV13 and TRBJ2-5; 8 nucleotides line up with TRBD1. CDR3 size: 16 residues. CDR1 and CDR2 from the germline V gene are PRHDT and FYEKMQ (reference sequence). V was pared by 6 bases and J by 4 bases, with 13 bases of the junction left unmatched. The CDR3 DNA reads TGTGCCAGCAGTAGGGGGAGGAACAGGGGGATAGAGACCCAGTACTTC. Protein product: CASSRGRNRGIETQYF.

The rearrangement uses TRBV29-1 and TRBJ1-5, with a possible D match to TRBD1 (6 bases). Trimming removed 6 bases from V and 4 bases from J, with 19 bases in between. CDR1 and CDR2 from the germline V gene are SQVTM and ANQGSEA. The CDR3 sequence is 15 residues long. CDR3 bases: TGCAGCGTAGAGACACAGGGAGACCCGAATCAGCCCCAGCATTTT. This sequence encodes CSVETQGDPNQPQHF.

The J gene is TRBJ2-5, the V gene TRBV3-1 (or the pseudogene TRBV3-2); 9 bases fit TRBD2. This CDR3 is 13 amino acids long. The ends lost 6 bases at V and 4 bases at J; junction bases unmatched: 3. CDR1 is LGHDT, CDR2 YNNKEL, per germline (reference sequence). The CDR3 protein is CASRRGGSETQYF. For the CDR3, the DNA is TGTGCCAGCAGGCGGGGGGGCTCAGAGACCCAGTACTTC.

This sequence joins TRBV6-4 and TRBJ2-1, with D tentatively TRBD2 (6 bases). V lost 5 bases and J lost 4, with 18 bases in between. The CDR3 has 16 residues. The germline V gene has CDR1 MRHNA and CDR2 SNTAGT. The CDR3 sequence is CASSSKGGTQYNEQFF. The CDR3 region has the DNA TGTGCCAGCAGTTCCAAAGGCGGGACTCAATACAATGAGCAGTTCTTC.

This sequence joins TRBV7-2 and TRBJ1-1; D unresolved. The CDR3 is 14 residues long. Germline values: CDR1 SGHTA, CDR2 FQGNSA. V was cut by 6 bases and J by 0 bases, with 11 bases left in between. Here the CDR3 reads CASRAPFVNTEAFF. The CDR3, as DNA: TGTGCCAGCAGGGCCCCATTCGTGAACACTGAAGCTTTCTTT.

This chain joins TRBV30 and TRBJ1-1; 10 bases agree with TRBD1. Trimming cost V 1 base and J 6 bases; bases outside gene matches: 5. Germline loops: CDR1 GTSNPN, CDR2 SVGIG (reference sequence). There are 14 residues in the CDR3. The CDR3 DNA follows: TGTGCCTGGAGTGGAGGACAGGGGGAGCCTGAAGCTTTCTTT. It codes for CAWSGGQGEPEAFF.

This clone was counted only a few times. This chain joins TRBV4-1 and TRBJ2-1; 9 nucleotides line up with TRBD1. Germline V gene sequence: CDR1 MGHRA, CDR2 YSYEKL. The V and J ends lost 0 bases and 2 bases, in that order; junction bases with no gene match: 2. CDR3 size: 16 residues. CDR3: CASSQEQGATYNEQFF. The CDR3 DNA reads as TGCGCCAGCAGCCAAGAACAGGGGGCCACCTACAATGAGCAGTTCTTC.

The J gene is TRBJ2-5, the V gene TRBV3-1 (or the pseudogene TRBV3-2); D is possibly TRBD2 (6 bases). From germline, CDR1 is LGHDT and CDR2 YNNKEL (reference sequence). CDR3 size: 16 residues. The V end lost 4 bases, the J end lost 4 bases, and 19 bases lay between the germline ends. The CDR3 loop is CASSPSGRSTGETQYF. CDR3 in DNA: TGTGCCAGCAGCCCCTCTGGGAGGTCGACGGGAGAGACCCAGTACTTC.

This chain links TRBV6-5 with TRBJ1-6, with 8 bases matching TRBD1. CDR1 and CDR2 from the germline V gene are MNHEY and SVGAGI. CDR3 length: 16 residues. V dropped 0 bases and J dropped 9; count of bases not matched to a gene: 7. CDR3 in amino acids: CASSYSLDRVTSPLHF. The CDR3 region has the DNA TGTGCCAGCAGTTACTCGCTGGACAGGGTTACTTCACCCCTCCACTTT.

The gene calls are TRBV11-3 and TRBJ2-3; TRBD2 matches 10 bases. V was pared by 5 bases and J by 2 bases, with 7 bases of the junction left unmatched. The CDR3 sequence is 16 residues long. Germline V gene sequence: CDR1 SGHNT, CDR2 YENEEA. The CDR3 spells CASSPRTSGLTDTQYF. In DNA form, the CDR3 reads TGTGCCAGCAGCCCCCGGACTAGCGGCCTCACAGATACGCAGTATTTT.

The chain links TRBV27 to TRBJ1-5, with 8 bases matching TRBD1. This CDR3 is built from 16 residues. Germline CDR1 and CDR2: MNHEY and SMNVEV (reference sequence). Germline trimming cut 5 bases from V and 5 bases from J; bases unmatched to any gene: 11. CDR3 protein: CASSPTQGARYQPQHF. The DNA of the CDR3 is TGTGCCAGCAGTCCGACTCAGGGGGCGCGGTATCAGCCCCAGCATTTT.

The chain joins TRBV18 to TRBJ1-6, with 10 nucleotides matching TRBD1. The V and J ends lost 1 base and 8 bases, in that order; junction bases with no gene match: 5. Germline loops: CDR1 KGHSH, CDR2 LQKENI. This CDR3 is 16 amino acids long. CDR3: CASSPRPGTGDSPLHF. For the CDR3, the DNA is TGTGCCAGCTCACCACGGCCCGGGACAGGGGATTCACCCCTCCACTTT.

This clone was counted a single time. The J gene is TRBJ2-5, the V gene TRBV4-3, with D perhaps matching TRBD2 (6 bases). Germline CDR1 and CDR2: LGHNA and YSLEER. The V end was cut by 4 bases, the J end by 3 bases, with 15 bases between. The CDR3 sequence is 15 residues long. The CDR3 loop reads CASSPGVGTEETQYF. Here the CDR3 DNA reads TGCGCCAGCAGCCCGGGGGTCGGGACCGAAGAGACCCAGTACTTC.

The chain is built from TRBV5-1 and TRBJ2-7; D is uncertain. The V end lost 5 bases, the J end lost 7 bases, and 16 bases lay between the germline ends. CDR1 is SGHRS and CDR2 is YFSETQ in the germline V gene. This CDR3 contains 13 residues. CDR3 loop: CASSPGTALEQYF. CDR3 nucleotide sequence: TGCGCCAGCAGTCCCGGCACAGCCCTGGAGCAGTACTTC.

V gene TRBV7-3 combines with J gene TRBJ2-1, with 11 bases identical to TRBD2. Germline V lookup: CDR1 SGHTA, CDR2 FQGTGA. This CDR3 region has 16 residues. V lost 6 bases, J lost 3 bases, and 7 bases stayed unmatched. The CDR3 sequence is CASRSGLAGGYNEQFF. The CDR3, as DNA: TGTGCCAGCAGGTCAGGTCTAGCGGGGGGCTACAATGAGCAGTTCTTC.